Below, 19 T cell receptor beta chains from the same sample are listed, as sequenced in a study of immune cell composition in non-small cell lung cancer. Libraries were prepared by immunoSEQ multiplex PCR; TCRdb keeps only in-frame clonotypes and omits some of them. The sample has approximately 3,100 clones, 86% seen once. The sequenced sample was lung tumor tissue. These receptor sequences come from a human donor with non-small cell lung cancer.

The chain is built from TRBV19 and TRBJ1-3, with 7 bases aligning to TRBD1. Germline CDR1 reads LNHDA; CDR2 reads SQIVND (reference sequence). This CDR3 region has 16 residues. Trimming cost V 4 bases and J 0 bases; bases outside gene matches: 6. CDR3 DNA sequence: TGTGCCAGTAGTAATCAGGGGGTTTTCTCTGGAAACACCATATATTTT. This translates into CASSNQGVFSGNTIYF.

The rearrangement links TRBV5-1 to TRBJ2-1; TRBD2 is a possible D gene (5 bases). V shed 0 bases and J shed 7 bases, with 8 bases lying between them. Germline V gene lookup returns CDR1 SGHRS and CDR2 YFSETQ. The CDR3 spans 13 residues. CDR3 protein: CASSLAGVNEQFF. CDR3 nucleotide sequence: TGCGCCAGCAGCTTGGCCGGGGTGAATGAGCAGTTCTTC.

V is TRBV2 and J is TRBJ2-2; a possible D gene is TRBD1 (5 bases). The CDR3 length is 15 residues. The germline gives CDR1 SNHLY, CDR2 FYNNEI. Trimming removed 6 bases from V and 4 bases from J, with 15 bases in between. CDR3 amino acids: CASRAREMGTGELFF. CDR3 coding DNA: TGTGCCAGCAGAGCCAGGGAAATGGGCACCGGGGAGCTGTTTTTT.

The genes are TRBV7-8 and TRBJ1-5; 8 bases are a match to TRBD1. Germline values: CDR1 SGHVS, CDR2 FQNEAQ. V shed 4 bases and J 0 bases; nucleotides not matched to a gene: 5. The CDR3 is 16 amino acids. Here the CDR3 reads CASSSDRGYSNQPQHF. DNA of the CDR3: TGTGCCAGCAGCTCAGACAGGGGCTATAGCAATCAGCCCCAGCATTTT.

V is TRBV7-2 and J is TRBJ2-5; the match to TRBD1 covers 8 bases. V shed 5 bases, J shed 1 base, and the junction held 6 bases outside the gene matches. Germline CDR1 reads SGHTA; CDR2 reads FQGNSA. There are 15 residues in the CDR3. The CDR3, as DNA: TGTGCCAGCAGCCCCGGACAGGGTTTCCAAGAGACCCAGTACTTC. Amino acid sequence: CASSPGQGFQETQYF.

This rearrangement joins TRBV29-1 to TRBJ2-3; the match to TRBD2 covers 7 bases. Losses at the gene ends were 5 bases for V and 3 bases for J; bases not matched to a gene: 5. The CDR3 has 13 amino acids. Germline CDR1 is SQVTM and CDR2 is ANQGSEA. CDR3 coding DNA: TGCAGCGTTAATGGGGGAGGGACAGATACGCAGTATTTT. Protein product: CSVNGGGTDTQYF.

This clone has only a few counts. The chain recombines TRBV6-5 with TRBJ1-1; TRBD1 is a possible D gene (6 bases). Per the germline V gene, CDR1 is MNHEY and CDR2 is SVGAGI. The length of the CDR3 is 13 residues. The V end lost 8 bases, the J end lost 1 base, and 11 bases lay between the germline ends. The CDR3 is CASVDRPNTEAFF. For the CDR3, the DNA is TGTGCCAGCGTGGACAGACCGAACACTGAAGCTTTCTTT.

The rearrangement uses TRBV5-1 and TRBJ1-4, with TRBD1 matching 7 bases. Trimming removed 6 bases from V and 7 bases from J; junction bases left unmatched: 12. The germline CDR1 and CDR2 sequences are SGHRS and YFSETQ. The CDR3 runs 15 residues. CDR3 in amino acids: CASNLFGQAGEKLFF. The CDR3 DNA is TGCGCCAGCAACCTTTTTGGACAGGCGGGTGAAAAACTGTTTTTT.

The gene calls are TRBV4-1 and TRBJ2-1, with D tentatively TRBD2 (6 bases). Germline CDR1 and CDR2: MGHRA and YSYEKL. Deletions cut 4 bases from V and 11 bases from J, with 15 bases between. The CDR3 covers 13 residues. DNA for the CDR3: TGCGCCAGCAGCCTGCTTTCGGGAGAGAAGCAGTTCTTC. It codes for CASSLLSGEKQFF.

The CDR3 sequence is CASSLGGGIEQYV. The CDR3 region has the DNA TGTGCCAGCAGCTTAGGCGGCGGGATCGAGCAGTACGTC. This chain connects TRBV11-2 to TRBJ2-7; maybe TRBD2 (6 bases). This CDR3 is built from 13 residues. In germline, CDR1 is SGHAT, CDR2 FQNNGV. Trimming removed 1 base from V and 6 bases from J, with 10 bases in between.

The rearrangement links TRBV4-1 to TRBJ2-1; TRBD2 matches 8 bases. The CDR3 loop spans 17 amino acids. Germline assignment: CDR1 MGHRA and CDR2 YSYEKL. Germline trimming cut 0 bases from V and 3 bases from J; bases unmatched to any gene: 7. As DNA, the CDR3 is TGCGCCAGCAGCCAAGATTATGGCGCGGGAGGCTACAATGAGCAGTTCTTC. It translates to CASSQDYGAGGYNEQFF.

The gene calls are TRBV7-8 and TRBJ2-5; D is ambiguous. This CDR3 is 14 amino acids long. The V end was cut by 2 bases, the J end by 3 bases, with 10 bases between. CDR1 and CDR2 (germline): SGHVS, FQNEAQ. The CDR3 spells CASSLYSMEETQYF. CDR3 coding DNA: TGTGCCAGCAGCTTATACAGCATGGAAGAGACCCAGTACTTC.

The V gene is TRBV4-3, the J gene TRBJ1-1, with unresolved D. This CDR3 spans 14 amino acids. V shed 1 base and J shed 4 bases, with 10 bases lying between them. Looked up from germline, CDR1 is LGHNA and CDR2 is YSLEER. The CDR3 sequence: CASSQVRGVTEAFF. CDR3 nucleotide sequence: TGCGCCAGCAGCCAAGTGCGGGGAGTCACTGAAGCTTTCTTT.

Here the CDR3 reads CASSVVGDGPQHF. DNA of the CDR3: TGTGCCAGCAGTGTCGTAGGGGATGGGCCCCAGCATTTT. The V call is TRBV6-5, the J call TRBJ1-5; maybe TRBD1 (5 bases). Germline CDR1 and CDR2: MNHEY and SVGAGI. Between the trimmed V and J ends, which lost 5 bases and 9 bases, there was a span of 14 bases. The CDR3 loop spans 13 amino acids.

This clone was picked up one time. The J gene is TRBJ1-1, the V gene TRBV19; D unresolved. This CDR3 has 13 residues. Germline V gives CDR1 LNHDA, CDR2 SQIVND (reference sequence). Trimming pared 5 bases from V and 2 bases from J, leaving 9 bases between. The CDR3 coding sequence is TGTGCCAGTAGTTTGCGGGGAAACACTGAAGCTTTCTTT. Its protein product is CASSLRGNTEAFF.

The chain links TRBV7-2 to TRBJ2-7, with 11 bases aligning to TRBD1. Unmatched junction bases numbered 5, after V lost 5 bases and J lost 2 bases. Germline CDR1 and CDR2: SGHTA and FQGNSA. CDR3 length: 15 residues. The DNA for the CDR3 is TGTGCCAGCAGCCTTGGACAGGGGGCTGCCTACGAGCAGTACTTC. This translates into CASSLGQGAAYEQYF.

V is TRBV28 and J is TRBJ1-3, with D perhaps matching TRBD1 (5 bases). CDR1 and CDR2 (germline): MDHEN, SYDVKM. The CDR3 has 15 amino acids. V was cut by 2 bases and J by 3 bases, with 11 bases left in between. CDR3 region: CASSLNRMVGNTIYF. The DNA for the CDR3 is TGTGCCAGCAGTTTAAACAGGATGGTTGGAAACACCATATATTTT. The whole variable domain, filled in from reference TRBV28 and TRBJ1-3, reads DVKVTQSSRYLVKRTGEKVFLECVQDMDHENMFWYRQDPGLGLRLIYFSYDVKMKEKGDIPEGYSVSREKKERFSLILESASTNQTSMYLCASSLNRMVGNTIYFGEGSWLTVV.

The V gene is TRBV6-5, the J gene TRBJ2-2, with a tentative D call TRBD2 (6 bases). Germline CDR1 reads MNHEY; CDR2 reads SVGAGI. CDR3 length: 14 residues. Trimming shortened V by 8 bases and J by 4 bases, and 14 bases separated the two germline ends. The CDR3 protein is CASSGGRFTGELFF. CDR3 DNA sequence: TGTGCCAGCTCTGGGGGGAGGTTCACCGGGGAGCTGTTTTTT.

V usage is TRBV10-2 and J usage is TRBJ2-1; TRBD2 matches 12 bases. Unmatched junction bases numbered 4, after V lost 8 bases and J lost 8 bases. The CDR3 loop spans 13 amino acids. CDR1 is WSHSY, CDR2 SAAADI, per germline. CDR3 amino acids: CASGLAGSDEQFF. In DNA form, the CDR3 reads TGCGCCAGCGGACTAGCGGGATCGGATGAGCAGTTCTTC.